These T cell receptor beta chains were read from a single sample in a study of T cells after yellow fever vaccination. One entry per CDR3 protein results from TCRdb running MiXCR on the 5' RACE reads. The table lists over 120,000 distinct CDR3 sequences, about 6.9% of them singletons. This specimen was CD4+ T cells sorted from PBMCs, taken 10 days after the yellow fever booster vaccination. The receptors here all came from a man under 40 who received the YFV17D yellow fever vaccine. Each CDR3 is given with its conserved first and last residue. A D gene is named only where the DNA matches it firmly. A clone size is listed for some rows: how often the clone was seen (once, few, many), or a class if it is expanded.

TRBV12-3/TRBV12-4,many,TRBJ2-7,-,CASSTNQGSRGFPYEQYF
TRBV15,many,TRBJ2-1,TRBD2,CATSRASGAYNEQFF
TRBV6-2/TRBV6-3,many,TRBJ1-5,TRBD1,CASGTGQPQHF
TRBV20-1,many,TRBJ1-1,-,CSARRDGEAFF
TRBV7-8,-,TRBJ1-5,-,CASSRVGPPQHF
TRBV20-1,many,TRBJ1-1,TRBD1,CSARDFSGGRTEAFF
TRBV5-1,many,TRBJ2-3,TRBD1,CASSLAGQGVDTQYF
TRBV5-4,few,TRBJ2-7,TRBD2,CASSPGTSGKLAYEQYF
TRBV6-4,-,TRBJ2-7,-,CASSDHRASYEQYF
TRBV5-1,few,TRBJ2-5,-,CASSLGEFLGETQYF
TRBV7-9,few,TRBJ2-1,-,CASLLADSYNEQFF
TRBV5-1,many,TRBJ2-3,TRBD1,CASSSDRARADTQYF
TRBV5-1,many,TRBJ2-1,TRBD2,CASSRDYFDNEQFF
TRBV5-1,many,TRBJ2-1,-,CASTRDSTYNEQFF
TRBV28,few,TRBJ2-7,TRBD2,CASSLHPRGRLYEQYF
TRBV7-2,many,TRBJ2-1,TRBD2,CASSLTGLGQFF
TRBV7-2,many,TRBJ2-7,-,CASSPVSSDSYEQYF
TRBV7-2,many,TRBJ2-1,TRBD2,CASSTELATLEQFF
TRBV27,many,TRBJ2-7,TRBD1,CASSPDRGNYEQYF
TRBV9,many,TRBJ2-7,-,CASSVDAGLSEQYF
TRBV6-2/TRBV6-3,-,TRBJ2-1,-,CASRHLGSSYNEQFF
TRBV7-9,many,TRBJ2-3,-,CASSLGDGGGTDTQYF
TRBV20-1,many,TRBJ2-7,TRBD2,CSADGLAREQYF
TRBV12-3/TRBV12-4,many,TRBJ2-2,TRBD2,CASSQSTLRGGRVFF
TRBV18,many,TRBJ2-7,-,CASSASSEGAEQYF
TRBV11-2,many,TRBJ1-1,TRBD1,CASSFSTGQGNTEAFF